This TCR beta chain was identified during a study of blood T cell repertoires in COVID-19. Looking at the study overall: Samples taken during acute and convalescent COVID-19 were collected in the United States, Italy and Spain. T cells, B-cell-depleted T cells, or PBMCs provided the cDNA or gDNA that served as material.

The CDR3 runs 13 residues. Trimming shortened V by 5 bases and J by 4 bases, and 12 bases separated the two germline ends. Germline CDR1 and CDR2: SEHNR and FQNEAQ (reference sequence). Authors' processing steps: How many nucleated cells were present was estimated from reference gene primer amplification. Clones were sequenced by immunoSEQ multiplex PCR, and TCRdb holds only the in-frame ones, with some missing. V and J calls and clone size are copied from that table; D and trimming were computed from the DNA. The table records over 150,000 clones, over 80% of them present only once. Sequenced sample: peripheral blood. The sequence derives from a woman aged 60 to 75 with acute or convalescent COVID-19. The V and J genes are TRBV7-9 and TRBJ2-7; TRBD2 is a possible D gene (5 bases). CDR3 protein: CASSTIERYEQYF. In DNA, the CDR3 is TGTGCCAGCAGCACCATCGAGCGGTACGAGCAGTACTTC.